The 6 T cell receptor beta chains below come from one sample, sequenced in a study of blood T cell repertoires in COVID-19. Measured with immunoSEQ multiplex PCR; TCRdb has only the in-frame clones, and not every one. The table shows some 300,000 clones, with 65% to 90% occurring only once. The sequencing sample was made of peripheral blood. These receptors originate from a woman aged 70 to 79 with COVID-19, enrolled during active disease.

Concerning this clone itself: This specimen includes other DNA sequences encoding the same CDR3. J is TRBJ1-1 and V is TRBV11-2; unclear D gene. This CDR3 contains 14 residues. V dropped 5 bases and J dropped 2 bases, with 12 bases sitting between them. Germline values: CDR1 SGHAT, CDR2 FQNNGV. CDR3 amino acids: CASSLTGGNTEAFF. DNA of the CDR3: TGTGCCAGCAGCCTAACGGGAGGCAACACTGAAGCTTTCTTT.

The chain links TRBV29-1 to TRBJ1-2; the match to TRBD1 covers 9 bases. This CDR3 comprises 16 residues. Germline V gene lookup returns CDR1 SQVTM and CDR2 ANQGSEA. The junction had 15 bases not matched to a gene; V was cut back by 6 bases and J by 4 bases. DNA of the CDR3: TGCAGCGTCCTTCAACGGCTAGGACAGGGGCTCTATGGCTACACCTTC. Translation: CSVLQRLGQGLYGYTF.

This chain joins TRBV7-8 and TRBJ1-5; D gene ambiguous. The germline CDR1 and CDR2 sequences are SGHVS and FQNEAQ. V was clipped by 1 base and J by 4 bases, with 8 bases between them. The CDR3 contains 14 residues. The CDR3 spells CASSLERANQPQHF. CDR3 nucleotide sequence: TGTGCCAGCAGCTTAGAGCGGGCTAATCAGCCCCAGCATTTT. Variable domain in full (rest from reference TRBV7-8 and TRBJ1-5): GAGVSQSPRYKVAKRGQDVALRCDPISGHVSLFWYQQALGQGPEFLTYFQNEAQLDKSGLPSDRFFAERPEGSVSTLKIQRTQQEDSAVYLCASSLERANQPQHFGDGTRLSIL.

V gene TRBV18 combines with J gene TRBJ2-6, with 10 positions matching TRBD1. Germline CDR1 reads KGHSH; CDR2 reads LQKENI. This CDR3 is 16 amino acids long. Germline trimming cut 6 bases from V and 2 bases from J; bases unmatched to any gene: 4. CDR3 protein: CASSPTGGAGANVLTF. For the CDR3, the DNA is TGTGCCAGCTCTCCGACAGGGGGCGCTGGGGCCAACGTCCTGACTTTC.

The J gene is TRBJ1-5, the V gene TRBV6-5; TRBD1 is a possible D gene (5 bases). This CDR3 region has 13 residues. The ends were cut back, 7 bases at V and 3 bases at J, with 10 bases in the middle. Germline V gene sequence: CDR1 MNHEY, CDR2 SVGAGI. The CDR3 protein is CASTTGLNQPQHF. CDR3 DNA sequence: TGTGCCAGCACCACAGGTCTCAATCAGCCCCAGCATTTT.

The chain employs TRBV4-1 and TRBJ2-3, with TRBD1 matching 8 bases. This CDR3 region has 15 residues. V lost 8 bases to trimming and J lost 2 bases; unmatched junction nucleotides: 9. Germline V gene sequence: CDR1 MGHRA, CDR2 YSYEKL. CDR3 region: CASHRTGLDTDTQYF. The CDR3 DNA reads TGCGCCAGCCATCGGACAGGGTTGGACACAGATACGCAGTATTTT.